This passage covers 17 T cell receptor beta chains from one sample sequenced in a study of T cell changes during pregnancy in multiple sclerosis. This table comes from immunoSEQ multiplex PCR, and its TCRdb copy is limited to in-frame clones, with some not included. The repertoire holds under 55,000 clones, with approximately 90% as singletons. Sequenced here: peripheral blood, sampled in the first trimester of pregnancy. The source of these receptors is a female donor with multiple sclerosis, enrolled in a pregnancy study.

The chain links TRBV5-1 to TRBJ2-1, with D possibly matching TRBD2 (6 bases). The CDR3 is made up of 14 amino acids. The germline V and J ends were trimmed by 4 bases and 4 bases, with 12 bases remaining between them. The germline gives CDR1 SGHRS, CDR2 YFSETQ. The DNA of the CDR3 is TGCGCCAGCAGCGGAGGGTCGGGGTACAATGAGCAGTTCTTC. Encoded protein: CASSGGSGYNEQFF.

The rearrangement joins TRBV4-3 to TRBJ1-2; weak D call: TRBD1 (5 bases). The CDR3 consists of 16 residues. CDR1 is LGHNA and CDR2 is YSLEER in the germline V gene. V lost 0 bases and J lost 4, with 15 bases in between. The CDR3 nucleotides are TGCGCCAGCAGCCAAGACAGGGATTTTAGGCCCTATGGCTACACCTTC. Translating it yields CASSQDRDFRPYGYTF.

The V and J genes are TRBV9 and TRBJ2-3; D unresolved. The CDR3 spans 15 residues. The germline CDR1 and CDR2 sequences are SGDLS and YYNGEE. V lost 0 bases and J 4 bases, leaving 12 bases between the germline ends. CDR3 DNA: TGTGCCAGCAGCGTAGAATCCACTGTTGCAGATACGCAGTATTTT. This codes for CASSVESTVADTQYF.

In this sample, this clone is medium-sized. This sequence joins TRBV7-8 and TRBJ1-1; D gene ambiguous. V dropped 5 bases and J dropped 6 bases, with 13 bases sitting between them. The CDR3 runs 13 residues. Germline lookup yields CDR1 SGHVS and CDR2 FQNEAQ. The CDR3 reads CASSPPRGAEAFF. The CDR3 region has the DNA TGTGCCAGCAGCCCCCCCCGAGGAGCTGAAGCTTTCTTT.

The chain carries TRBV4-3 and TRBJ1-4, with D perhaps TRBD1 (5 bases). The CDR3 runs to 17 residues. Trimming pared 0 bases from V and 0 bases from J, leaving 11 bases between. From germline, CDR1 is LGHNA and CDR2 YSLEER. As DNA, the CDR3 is TGCGCCAGCAGCCAAGATCCACGGACAACAACTAATGAAAAACTGTTTTTT. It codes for CASSQDPRTTTNEKLFF.

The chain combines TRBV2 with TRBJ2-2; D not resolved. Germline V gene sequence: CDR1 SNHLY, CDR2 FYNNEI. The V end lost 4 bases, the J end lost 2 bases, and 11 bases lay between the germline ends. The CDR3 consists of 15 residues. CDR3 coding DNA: TGTGCCAGCAGTGGATACAGCTTAAACACCGGGGAGCTGTTTTTT. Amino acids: CASSGYSLNTGELFF.

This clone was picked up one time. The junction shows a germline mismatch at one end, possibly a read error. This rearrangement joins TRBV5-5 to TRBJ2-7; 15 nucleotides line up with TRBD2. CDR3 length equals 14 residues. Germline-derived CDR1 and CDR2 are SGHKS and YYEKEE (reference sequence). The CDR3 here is CASSLEGLAGGGSF. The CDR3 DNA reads TGTGCCAGCAGCTTGGAGGGACTAGCGGGGGGTGGGTCCTTC.

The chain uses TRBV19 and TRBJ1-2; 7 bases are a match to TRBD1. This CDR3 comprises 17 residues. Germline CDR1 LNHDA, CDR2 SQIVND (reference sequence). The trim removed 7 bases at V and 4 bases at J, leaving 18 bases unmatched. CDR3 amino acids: CASTHPQGTNPLYGYTF. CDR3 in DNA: TGTGCCAGTACTCACCCACAGGGGACAAATCCGCTCTATGGCTACACCTTC.

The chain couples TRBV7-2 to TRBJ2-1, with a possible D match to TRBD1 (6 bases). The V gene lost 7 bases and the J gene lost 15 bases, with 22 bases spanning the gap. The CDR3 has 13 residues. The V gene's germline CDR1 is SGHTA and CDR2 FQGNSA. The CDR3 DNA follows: TGTGCCAGCACCCCCAGCAGGGGACCCGGAGGGTTCTTC. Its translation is CASTPSRGPGGFF.

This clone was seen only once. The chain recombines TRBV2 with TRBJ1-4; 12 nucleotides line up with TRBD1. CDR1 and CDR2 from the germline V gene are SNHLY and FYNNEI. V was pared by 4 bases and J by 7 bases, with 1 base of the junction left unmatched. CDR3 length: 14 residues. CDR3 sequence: CASSGDRGPEKLFF. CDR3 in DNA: TGTGCCAGCAGTGGGGACAGGGGGCCTGAAAAACTGTTTTTT.

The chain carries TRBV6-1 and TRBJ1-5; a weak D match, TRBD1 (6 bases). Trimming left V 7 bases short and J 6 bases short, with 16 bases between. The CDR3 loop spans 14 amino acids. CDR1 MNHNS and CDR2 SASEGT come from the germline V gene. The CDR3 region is CASTPGAGAQPQHF. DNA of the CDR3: TGTGCCAGCACCCCCGGGGCGGGGGCTCAGCCCCAGCATTTT.

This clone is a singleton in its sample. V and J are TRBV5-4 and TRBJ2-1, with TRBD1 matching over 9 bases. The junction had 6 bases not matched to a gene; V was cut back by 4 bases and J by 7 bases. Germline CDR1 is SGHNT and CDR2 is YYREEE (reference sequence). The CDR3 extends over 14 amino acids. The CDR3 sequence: CASSPGQGNNEQFF. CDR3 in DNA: TGTGCCAGCAGCCCGGGACAGGGAAATAATGAGCAGTTCTTC. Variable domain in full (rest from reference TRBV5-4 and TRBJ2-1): ETGVTQSPTHLIKTRGQQVTLRCSSQSGHNTVSWYQQALGQGPQFIFQYYREEENGRGNFPPRFSGLQFPNYSSELNVNALELDDSALYLCASSPGQGNNEQFFGPGTRLTVL.

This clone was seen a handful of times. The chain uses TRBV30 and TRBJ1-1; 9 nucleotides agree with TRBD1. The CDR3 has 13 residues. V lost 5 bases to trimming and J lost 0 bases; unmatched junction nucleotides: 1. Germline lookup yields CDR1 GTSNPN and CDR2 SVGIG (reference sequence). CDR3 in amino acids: CAWGTGLNTEAFF. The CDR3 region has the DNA TGTGCCTGGGGGACAGGGCTGAACACTGAAGCTTTCTTT.

In DNA form, the CDR3 reads TGTGCGGGCGGGGAGTTGGGCAATCAGCCCCAGCATTTT. It is translated as CAGGELGNQPQHF. This chain joins TRBV19 and TRBJ1-5; D uncertain. CDR1 is LNHDA, CDR2 SQIVND, per germline (reference sequence). The CDR3 totals 13 residues.

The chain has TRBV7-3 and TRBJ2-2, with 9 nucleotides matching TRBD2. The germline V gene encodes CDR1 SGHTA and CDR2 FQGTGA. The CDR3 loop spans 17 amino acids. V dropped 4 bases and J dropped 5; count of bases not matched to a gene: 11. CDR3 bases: TGTGCCAGCAGCTCCTCTGGCGGGGGGGCCGGGACCGGGGAGCTGTTTTTT. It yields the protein CASSSSGGGAGTGELFF. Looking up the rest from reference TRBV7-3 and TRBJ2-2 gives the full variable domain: GAGVSQTPSNKVTEKGKYVELRCDPISGHTALYWYRQSLGQGPEFLIYFQGTGAADDSGLPNDRFFAVRPEGSVSTLKIQRTERGDSAVYLCASSSSGGGAGTGELFFGEGSRLTVL.

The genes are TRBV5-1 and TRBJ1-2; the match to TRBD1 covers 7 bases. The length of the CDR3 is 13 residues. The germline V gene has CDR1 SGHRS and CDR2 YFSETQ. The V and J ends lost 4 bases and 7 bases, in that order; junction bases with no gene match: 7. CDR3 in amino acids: CASSRDRVGGYTF. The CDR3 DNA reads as TGCGCCAGCAGCCGAGACAGGGTCGGTGGCTACACCTTC.

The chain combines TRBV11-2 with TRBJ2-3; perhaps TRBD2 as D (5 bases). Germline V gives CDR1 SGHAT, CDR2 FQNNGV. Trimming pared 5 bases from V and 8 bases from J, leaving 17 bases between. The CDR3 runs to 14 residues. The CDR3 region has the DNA TGTGCCAGCAGCCCCACTAGAAATCGTGGTACGCAGTATTTT. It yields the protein CASSPTRNRGTQYF.